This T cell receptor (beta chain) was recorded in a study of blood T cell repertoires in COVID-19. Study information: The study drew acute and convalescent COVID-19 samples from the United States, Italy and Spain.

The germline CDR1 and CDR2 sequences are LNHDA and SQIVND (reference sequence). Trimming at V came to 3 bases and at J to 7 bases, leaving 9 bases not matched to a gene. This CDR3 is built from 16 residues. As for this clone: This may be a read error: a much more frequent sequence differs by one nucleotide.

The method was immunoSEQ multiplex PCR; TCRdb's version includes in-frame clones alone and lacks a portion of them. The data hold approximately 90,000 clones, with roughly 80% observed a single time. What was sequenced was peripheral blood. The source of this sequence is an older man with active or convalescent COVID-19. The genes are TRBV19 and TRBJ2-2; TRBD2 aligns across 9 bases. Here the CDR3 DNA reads TGTGCCAGTAGTATCAGTCGGCGGGGGGGGTACGGGGAGCTGTTTTTT. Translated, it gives CASSISRRGGYGELFF. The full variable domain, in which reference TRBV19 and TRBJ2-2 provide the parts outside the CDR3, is DGGITQSPKYLFRKEGQNVTLSCEQNLNHDAMYWYRQDPGQGLRLIYYSQIVNDFQKGDIAEGYSVSREKKESFPLTVTSAQKNPTAFYLCASSISRRGGYGELFFGEGSRLTVL.